These 22 T cell receptor beta chains came from one sample sequenced in a study of blood T cells in healthy people across ages (dated by TCRdb to the mid-2010s). The method behind the library was 5' RACE. Sequencing was carried out with an Illumina HiSeq 2500. A second PCR of about 6 to 12 cycles was run with a J-beta primer mix and a sample-barcoded 5' primer. The raw public reads went through TCRdb reprocessing: fastp at Q25, MiXCR clone calling, in-frame beta chains kept. CDR3 protein sequences are deduplicated, and each keeps its most common genes and DNA. In all, the sample holds hundreds of thousands of distinct CDR3 sequences, and approximately 52% of those were seen once. Of the sample, approximately 13% falls within the top ten clones. The sample consisted of blood. These receptors came from a woman older than 75 in good health.

This chain links TRBV21-1 with TRBJ2-5; TRBD1 is the table's D call and was not checked against the DNA. TRBV21-1 is a pseudogene locus. The CDR3 is made up of 14 amino acids. The CDR3 is CVSSKEQGQETQYF. The CDR3 DNA follows: TGTGTCAGCAGCAAAGAACAGGGCCAAGAGACCCAGTACTTC.

This clonotype was observed at least ten times. V and J are TRBV7-9 and TRBJ2-1; 7 positions match TRBD1. Germline lookup yields CDR1 SEHNR and CDR2 FQNEAQ (reference sequence). The CDR3 has 16 amino acids. J gave up 2 bases and V 4 bases, and 8 bases lay outside the gene matches. The CDR3 reads CASSSGGTRAYNEQFF. DNA for the CDR3: TGTGCCAGCAGCTCAGGGGGAACTAGGGCCTACAATGAGCAGTTCTTC.

This clonotype was recorded at least ten times. The gene calls are TRBV4-1 and TRBJ2-1; 11 bases are shared with TRBD1. This CDR3 contains 17 residues. After removal of 0 bases from V and 8 bases from J, the junction contained 9 bases not matched to a gene. CDR1 is MGHRA, CDR2 YSYEKL, per germline. The chain's CDR3 is CASSQDRGTGGEDEQFF. The DNA for the CDR3 is TGCGCCAGCAGCCAAGATAGGGGGACAGGGGGGGAGGATGAGCAGTTCTTC.

This clonotype occurred a few times. V and J are TRBV29-1 and TRBJ1-1, with 9 bases identical to TRBD1. This CDR3 has 13 amino acids. Germline V gene sequence: CDR1 SQVTM, CDR2 ANQGSEA. With 2 bases clipped from V and 6 bases from J, the junction kept 4 bases outside the gene matches. The CDR3 sequence is CSVEKTGGAEAFF. DNA for the CDR3: TGCAGCGTTGAAAAGACAGGGGGGGCTGAAGCTTTCTTT.

The chain combines TRBV27 with TRBJ2-1; 13 positions agree with TRBD2. V trimming: 4 bases; J trimming: 2 bases; junction bases outside the gene matches: 5. The CDR3 totals 17 residues. Germline lookup yields CDR1 MNHEY and CDR2 SMNVEV (reference sequence). For the CDR3, the DNA is TGTGCCAGCAGTTCCTGGACTAGCGGGGGTCCCTACAATGAGCAGTTCTTC. Translation gives CASSSWTSGGPYNEQFF.

This clonotype has just one count. The V call is TRBV20-1, the J call TRBJ1-5; TRBD1 agrees at 10 bases. This CDR3 spans 17 amino acids. V gave up 5 bases and J gave up 0 bases; unmatched junction bases: 10. Germline V gene lookup returns CDR1 DFQATT and CDR2 SNEGSKA (reference sequence). The CDR3 here is CSAAGTGAQYSNQPQHF. The CDR3 coding sequence is TGCAGTGCTGCCGGGACAGGGGCTCAATATAGCAATCAGCCCCAGCATTTT.

With respect to this clonotype: This may come from a read error, since a much larger clone is one base off. The rearrangement links TRBV3-1 to TRBJ2-7; D gene unclear. V lost 1 base and J 6 bases, leaving 4 bases between the germline ends. This CDR3 is built from 11 residues. Germline loops: CDR1 LGHDT, CDR2 YNNKEL (reference sequence). CDR3 in amino acids: CASSQATEQYF. Written as DNA, the CDR3 is TGTGCCAGCAGCCAAGCCACCGAGCAGTACTTC.

A single count supports this clonotype. This sequence joins TRBV20-1 and TRBJ2-5, with 8 nucleotides matching TRBD2. Germline V gene sequence: CDR1 DFQATT, CDR2 SNEGSKA (reference sequence). This CDR3 region has 12 residues. The V gene end was trimmed by 3 bases and the J gene end by 10 bases; junction bases not matched to a gene: 7. The CDR3 loop reads CSARASGTSQYF. The CDR3 region has the DNA TGCAGTGCTAGGGCTTCCGGGACTAGCCAGTACTTC.

About this clonotype: This clone may be a read error of a much larger clone one base away. The gene calls are TRBV28 and TRBJ2-7, with 7 bases lining up with TRBD1. The CDR3 runs 13 residues. Trimming removed 6 bases from V and 8 bases from J; junction bases left unmatched: 10. CDR1 is MDHEN, CDR2 SYDVKM, per germline. The DNA for the CDR3 is TGTGCCAGCAGCCTGACAGGGACCGGCAAGCAGTACTTC. Translated: CASSLTGTGKQYF.

The CDR3 region has the DNA TGTGCCATCAGTGAGGGTCAGGACACAGATACGCAGTATTTT. This codes for CAISEGQDTDTQYF. The V call is TRBV10-3, the J call TRBJ2-3, with no clear D. Germline CDR1 ENHRY, CDR2 SYGVKD. Trimming took 2 bases from V and 2 from J, leaving 8 bases between them. The CDR3 is 14 residues long.

This clonotype came up many times. The chain uses TRBV27 and TRBJ2-4; 8 positions match TRBD1. This CDR3 has 15 residues. The ends lost 5 bases at V and 3 bases at J; junction bases unmatched: 6. Germline loops: CDR1 MNHEY, CDR2 SMNVEV (reference sequence). CDR3 in DNA: TGTGCCAGCAGTGACTTTGACAGGGGCAAAAACATTCAGTACTTC. Translating it yields CASSDFDRGKNIQYF.

This clonotype has only one observation. A clone one base away is much larger, so this may be a read error. The chain combines TRBV7-9 with TRBJ2-3; D gene unclear. The CDR3 loop spans 12 amino acids. Germline values: CDR1 SEHNR, CDR2 FQNEAQ (reference sequence). The CDR3 is CVSSPPPNTQYF. CDR3 nucleotide sequence: TGTGTCAGCAGCCCCCCACCTAATACGCAGTATTTT.

This clonotype was counted only a few times. The chain is built from TRBV20-1 and TRBJ2-4; TRBD2 matches 8 bases. Looked up from germline, CDR1 is DFQATT and CDR2 is SNEGSKA (reference sequence). The length of the CDR3 is 14 residues. V shed 5 bases and J 4 bases; nucleotides not matched to a gene: 7. The CDR3 protein is CSADSGGQKNIQYF. CDR3 bases: TGCAGTGCTGACTCGGGGGGGCAGAAAAACATTCAGTACTTC.

The chain recombines TRBV20-1 with TRBJ2-3; TRBD2 aligns across 9 bases. The CDR3 runs to 16 residues. J was trimmed by 6 bases and V by 5 bases; bases with no gene match: 15. The germline V gene encodes CDR1 DFQATT and CDR2 SNEGSKA (reference sequence). The CDR3: CSAASMSGGYPDTQYF. The CDR3 bases are TGCAGTGCTGCCTCTATGAGCGGGGGGTACCCCGATACGCAGTATTTT.

The CDR3 DNA reads as TGTGCCAGTAGTTGGGGACTAGCGGGAGTTCCGACCGGGGAGCTGTTTTTT. Its protein product is CASSWGLAGVPTGELFF. The J gene is TRBJ2-2, the V gene TRBV19, with 14 bases aligning to TRBD2. This CDR3 has 17 residues. Germline CDR1 and CDR2: LNHDA and SQIVND (reference sequence). V shed 5 bases, J shed 5 bases, and the junction held 7 bases outside the gene matches.

This clonotype is a singleton in its sample. The chain's CDR3 is CSVGQTGLSEQFF. The CDR3 DNA sequence: TGCAGCGTGGGGCAAACGGGTCTAAGTGAGCAGTTCTTC. This chain connects TRBV29-1 to TRBJ2-1; D might be TRBD1 (5 bases). Germline V lookup: CDR1 SQVTM, CDR2 ANQGSEA. This CDR3 has 13 amino acids. The V end lost 6 bases, the J end lost 9 bases, and 18 bases lay between the germline ends.

The chain links TRBV5-1 to TRBJ2-3; unclear D gene. The germline CDR1 and CDR2 sequences are SGHRS and YFSETQ. This CDR3 contains 10 residues. Trimming removed 4 bases from V and 8 bases from J, with 5 bases in between. The DNA of the CDR3 is TGCGCCAGCAGCCCCTCTACGCAGTATTTT. Translated: CASSPSTQYF.

This clonotype was recorded many times. The CDR3 spells CATSREIGQVYYEQYF. CDR3 bases: TGTGCCACCAGCAGAGAAATAGGGCAGGTCTATTACGAGCAGTACTTC. The rearrangement joins TRBV15 to TRBJ2-7; no clear D gene. V dropped 0 bases and J dropped 4 bases, with 16 bases sitting between them. This CDR3 has 16 amino acids. The V gene's germline CDR1 is LNHNV and CDR2 YYDKDF (reference sequence).

Details on this clonotype: A read error may explain this, as a much larger clone is one base away. The chain uses TRBV12-3 or TRBV12-4 and TRBJ1-1; D perhaps matches TRBD1 (5 bases). The CDR3 is 14 amino acids. Trimming cost V 5 bases and J 5 bases, with 15 bases left between them. The CDR3 bases are TGTGCCAGCAGTGTTGGTACAGGCAAGACTGAAGCTTTCTTT. It specifies CASSVGTGKTEAFF.

This clonotype was counted once. This chain links TRBV12-3 or TRBV12-4 with TRBJ2-2, with D perhaps matching TRBD1 (6 bases). V was trimmed by 3 bases and J by 1 base, leaving 9 bases between them. The CDR3 runs 15 residues. CDR3 sequence reads: CASSFARGNTGELFF. CDR3 DNA sequence: TGTGCCAGCAGTTTTGCCAGGGGGAACACCGGGGAGCTGTTTTTT.

This clonotype appeared once. CDR3: CASSLFGGGVNQPQHF. The CDR3 DNA sequence: TGTGCCAGCAGCTTATTCGGGGGCGGCGTCAATCAGCCCCAGCATTTT. The chain employs TRBV7-2 and TRBJ1-5; possible D gene TRBD1, 6 bases. The V end lost 2 bases, the J end lost 3 bases, and 14 bases lay between the germline ends. The CDR3 sequence is 16 residues long. From germline, CDR1 is SGHTA and CDR2 FQGNSA.

This clonotype was detected a few times. V and J are TRBV30 and TRBJ2-1; D gene ambiguous. The ends were cut back, 5 bases at V and 3 bases at J, with 11 bases in the middle. The CDR3 loop spans 13 amino acids. Germline loops: CDR1 GTSNPN, CDR2 SVGIG (reference sequence). The CDR3 DNA is TGTGCCTGGTTCTCCTTCCTCTACAATGAGCAGTTCTTC. This sequence encodes CAWFSFLYNEQFF.